The next 30 T cell receptor beta chains were all read from a single sample in a study of naive and memory T cell subsets. A UMI-containing oligonucleotide was joined by 3' ligation to the TCR cDNA template. The SP2 primer and nested alpha and beta constant region primers amplified ligated cDNA in four rounds. MiXCR was run by TCRdb on the 5' RACE reads, yielding one entry per CDR3 protein. This table holds tens of thousands of distinct CDR3 sequences, around 5% found once. These receptors all stem from a female donor in good health.

This clonotype occurred many times. The gene calls are TRBV10-3 and TRBJ2-2; D is undetermined. V lost 6 bases to trimming and J lost 7 bases, with 9 bases between them. The CDR3 runs 12 residues. In germline, CDR1 is ENHRY, CDR2 SYGVKD. CDR3 region: CAISEASGELFF. The CDR3 nucleotides are TGTGCCATCAGCGAGGCGAGCGGGGAGCTGTTTTTT.

Concerning this clonotype itself: A read error may be the cause here, since a much bigger clone is one base away. V is TRBV28 and J is TRBJ1-1, with 7 nucleotides matching TRBD1. Germline V lookup: CDR1 MDHEN, CDR2 SYDVKM. V shed 5 bases, J shed 2 bases, and the junction held 8 bases outside the gene matches. The CDR3 has 15 residues. The CDR3 spells CASSTPRTGNTEAFF. DNA for the CDR3: TGTGCCAGCAGTACGCCCCGGACAGGAAACACTGAAGCTTTCTTT. Looking up the rest from reference TRBV28 and TRBJ1-1 gives the full variable domain: DVKVTQSSRYLVKRTGEKVFLECVQDMDHENMFWYRQDPGLGLRLIYFSYDVKMKEKGDIPEGYSVSREKKERFSLILESASTNQTSMYLCASSTPRTGNTEAFFGQGTRLTVV.

This clonotype has a count of ten or more. The chain employs TRBV20-1 and TRBJ2-1, with a possible D match to TRBD2 (7 bases). The CDR3 consists of 12 residues. Deletions cut 4 bases from V and 6 bases from J, with 10 bases between. Per germline, CDR1 DFQATT and CDR2 SNEGSKA (reference sequence). The CDR3, as DNA: TGCAGTGCTATGAGGGGGGGCAATGAGCAGTTCTTC. Amino acids: CSAMRGGNEQFF.

This clonotype was counted many times. The rearrangement links TRBV5-6 to TRBJ2-7, with 9 bases fitting TRBD1. The germline V gene has CDR1 SGHDT and CDR2 YYEEEE. The CDR3 has 17 amino acids. V shed 4 bases, J shed 1 base, and the junction held 12 bases outside the gene matches. DNA for the CDR3: TGTGCCAGCAGCCCGCGACTCGGGACAGGGAAATCCTACGAGCAGTACTTC. This sequence encodes CASSPRLGTGKSYEQYF.

This clonotype was detected ten times or more. The rearrangement uses TRBV19 and TRBJ2-1; 10 nucleotides line up with TRBD1. CDR1 and CDR2 from the germline V gene are LNHDA and SQIVND (reference sequence). Losses at the gene ends were 3 bases for V and 4 bases for J; bases not matched to a gene: 9. This CDR3 has 17 residues. The CDR3 reads CASSIRTPGQGYNEQFF. The CDR3 DNA is TGTGCCAGTAGTATTAGAACTCCGGGACAGGGGTACAATGAGCAGTTCTTC.

The chain combines TRBV12-3 or TRBV12-4 with TRBJ2-5, with 12 bases fitting TRBD1. J gave up 4 bases and V 7 bases, and 7 bases lay outside the gene matches. CDR3 length equals 15 residues. The CDR3 sequence: CASTSGQGARETQYF. CDR3 nucleotide sequence: TGTGCCAGCACCTCGGGACAGGGGGCTAGAGAGACCCAGTACTTC.

In this sample, this clonotype turned up many times. The chain is built from TRBV18 and TRBJ1-1, with a weak D call TRBD1 (6 bases). Trimming stripped 6 bases from V and 5 bases from J, with 13 bases between. Per the germline V gene, CDR1 is KGHSH and CDR2 is LQKENI. CDR3 size: 13 residues. DNA for the CDR3: TGTGCCAGCTCTCGCGACAGGCGAACTGAAGCTTTCTTT. It codes for CASSRDRRTEAFF.

This clonotype was recorded many times. This chain links TRBV19 with TRBJ2-2; D may be TRBD2 (6 bases). The ends were cut back, 2 bases at V and 1 base at J, with 17 bases in the middle. The CDR3 extends over 18 amino acids. From germline, CDR1 is LNHDA and CDR2 SQIVND (reference sequence). The CDR3 sequence is CASSIPAEAGMNTGELFF. CDR3 sequence (DNA): TGTGCCAGTAGTATACCGGCCGAGGCGGGAATGAACACCGGGGAGCTGTTTTTT.

This clonotype was seen many times. V usage is TRBV19 and J usage is TRBJ1-5; maybe TRBD1 (5 bases). V gave up 5 bases and J gave up 0 bases, with 11 bases separating them. The CDR3 covers 15 residues. CDR1 is LNHDA, CDR2 SQIVND, per germline (reference sequence). CDR3 in DNA: TGTGCCAGTAGTTCGGGACTTTATAGCAATCAGCCCCAGCATTTT. It encodes CASSSGLYSNQPQHF.

This clonotype has more than one count but fewer than ten. A junction end diverges from the germline sequence, so it may reflect a read error. The chain couples TRBV12-3 or TRBV12-4 to TRBJ1-2; 8 bases are a match to TRBD1. This CDR3 contains 17 residues. In DNA, the CDR3 is TGTGCCAGCAGTTCGCACGGTGGGACCGGGACAGGAGATGGCGACACCTTC. Translated, it gives CASSSHGGTGTGDGDTF.

In this sample, this clonotype turned up many times. This chain joins TRBV7-2 and TRBJ2-2; D call uncertain. The germline V gene encodes CDR1 SGHTA and CDR2 FQGNSA. V was trimmed by 5 bases and J by 4 bases, leaving 14 bases between them. The CDR3 loop spans 15 amino acids. Here the CDR3 reads CASSLQVESTGELFF. DNA for the CDR3: TGTGCCAGCAGCCTCCAGGTCGAGAGCACCGGGGAGCTGTTTTTT. The variable domain in full, with the rest retrieved from reference TRBV7-2 and TRBJ2-2, is GAGVSQSPSNKVTEKGKDVELRCDPISGHTALYWYRQSLGQGLEFLIYFQGNSAPDKSGLPSDRFSAERTGGSVSTLTIQRTQQEDSAVYLCASSLQVESTGELFFGEGSRLTVL.

This clonotype was seen many times. The V call is TRBV6-5, the J call TRBJ2-2, with 9 nucleotides matching TRBD1. J gave up 7 bases and V 2 bases, and 8 bases lay outside the gene matches. The CDR3 is 16 residues long. Germline V gene lookup returns CDR1 MNHEY and CDR2 SVGAGI. Here the CDR3 reads CASSYPGQGFGGELFF. The DNA of the CDR3 is TGTGCCAGCAGTTACCCGGGACAGGGATTCGGCGGGGAGCTGTTTTTT.

At least ten counts were recorded for this clonotype. One end of the junction varies from germline; a read error may be responsible. The CDR3 DNA follows: TGCGCCAGCAGCCAAGGGAAAGCAAAAACCCTATACAATGAGCAGTTTTTC. It translates to CASSQGKAKTLYNEQFF. The rearrangement links TRBV4-1 to TRBJ2-1; D unclear. The CDR3 runs to 17 residues. Germline-derived CDR1 and CDR2 are MGHRA and YSYEKL.

This clonotype was detected ten times or more. The chain is built from TRBV6-6 and TRBJ2-7, with D maybe TRBD2 (6 bases). Trimming stripped 0 bases from V and 5 bases from J, with 11 bases between. The CDR3 contains 14 residues. Germline V gives CDR1 MNHNY, CDR2 SVGAGI (reference sequence). The CDR3 DNA reads as TGTGCCAGCAGTTACTCGGGGCGGGATAACGAGCAGTACTTC. As protein: CASSYSGRDNEQYF.

Many counts were recorded for this clonotype. The chain carries TRBV24-1 and TRBJ2-3; D unresolved. The V end was cut by 3 bases, the J end by 2 bases, with 11 bases between. The length of the CDR3 is 15 residues. The germline V gene encodes CDR1 KGHDR and CDR2 SFDVKD. The CDR3 spells CATSDISRNTDTQYF. CDR3 coding DNA: TGTGCCACCAGTGATATAAGCAGAAACACAGATACGCAGTATTTT.

This clonotype is medium-sized (0.01 to 0.1%). The chain joins TRBV5-1 to TRBJ2-2, with 8 bases that match TRBD2. This CDR3 has 15 residues. CDR1 is SGHRS and CDR2 is YFSETQ in the germline V gene. V trimming: 5 bases; J trimming: 4 bases; junction bases outside the gene matches: 7. The chain's CDR3 is CASRISGTLTGELFF. CDR3 nucleotide sequence: TGCGCCAGCAGGATTAGCGGGACACTCACCGGGGAGCTGTTTTTT. Full variable domain (rest looked up from reference TRBV5-1 and TRBJ2-2): KAGVTQTPRYLIKTRGQQVTLSCSPISGHRSVSWYQQTPGQGLQFLFEYFSETQRNKGNFPGRFSGRQFSNSRSEMNVSTLELGDSALYLCASRISGTLTGELFFGEGSRLTVL.

This clonotype was observed at least ten times. The DNA of the CDR3 is TGTGCCAGCAGCCATCCAGGGGGACTAAACAATCAGCCCCAGCATTTT. Protein sequence: CASSHPGGLNNQPQHF. The chain couples TRBV7-2 to TRBJ1-5; 7 bases line up with TRBD1. CDR3 size: 16 residues. Germline V CDR1 and CDR2: SGHTA, FQGNSA. The V segment lost 5 bases and the J segment 3 bases; nucleotides outside the gene matches: 10.

This clonotype was seen ten or more times. The genes are TRBV20-1 and TRBJ2-7; 7 bases fit TRBD1. Germline loops: CDR1 DFQATT, CDR2 SNEGSKA (reference sequence). The CDR3 is 13 residues long. With V trimmed by 3 bases and J by 3 bases, 5 bases remained unmatched. As DNA, the CDR3 is TGCAGTGCTAGTTCGGGACAGCTCTACGAGCAGTACTTC. Translation: CSASSGQLYEQYF.

This clonotype was seen at least ten times. The V gene is TRBV6-1, the J gene TRBJ1-1; the D gene is possibly TRBD1 (5 bases). Germline CDR1 and CDR2: MNHNS and SASEGT. The CDR3 extends over 13 amino acids. V lost 9 bases and J lost 4, with 15 bases in between. Written as DNA, the CDR3 is TGTGCCAGTAGGGACCGAGCGGCCACTGAAGCTTTCTTT. Protein: CASRDRAATEAFF.

This chain joins TRBV20-1 and TRBJ2-7; D is uncertain. The CDR3 runs 15 residues. Trimming cost V 3 bases and J 3 bases, with 18 bases left between them. Germline CDR1 reads DFQATT; CDR2 reads SNEGSKA (reference sequence). The CDR3 region has the DNA TGCAGTGCTAGTCAACCCCGGCTCCCCCTCTACGAGCAGTACTTC. Its protein product is CSASQPRLPLYEQYF.

The table lists this clonotype with many counts. This chain uses TRBV7-9 with TRBJ2-7; 7 positions agree with TRBD2. Germline trimming cut 5 bases from V and 1 base from J; bases unmatched to any gene: 8. CDR1 and CDR2 from the germline V gene are SEHNR and FQNEAQ (reference sequence). The CDR3 runs 15 residues. The CDR3 DNA sequence: TGTGCCAGCAGCACCCAGCGGGAAGTATCCTACGAGCAGTACTTC. Residues: CASSTQREVSYEQYF.

This clonotype showed up many times. The chain employs TRBV6-5 and TRBJ1-6; 7 bases map to TRBD1. CDR1 and CDR2 (germline): MNHEY, SVGAGI. The CDR3 runs to 15 residues. The J segment lost 4 bases and the V segment lost 6 bases, leaving 6 bases of the junction unmatched. The CDR3 coding sequence is TGTGCCAGCAGCCGACAGGGAGGGTATAATTCACCCCTCCACTTT. This translates into CASSRQGGYNSPLHF.

This clonotype has only a few counts. The chain links TRBV20-1 to TRBJ2-7, with TRBD1 as a possible D gene (5 bases). The V gene lost 0 bases and the J gene lost 5 bases, with 14 bases spanning the gap. Germline CDR1 DFQATT, CDR2 SNEGSKA (reference sequence). CDR3 length: 14 amino acids. The CDR3 DNA is TGCAGTGCTAGAGATGGCAAGACAGTCCACGAGCAGTACTTC. As protein: CSARDGKTVHEQYF.

This clonotype was seen ten or more times. The V gene is TRBV12-3 or TRBV12-4, the J gene TRBJ2-7; 7 bases match TRBD2. The ends lost 6 bases at V and 3 bases at J; junction bases unmatched: 5. The CDR3 contains 13 residues. CDR3 coding DNA: TGTGCCAGCAGCGCTGGGACTAACTACGAGCAGTACTTC. This sequence encodes CASSAGTNYEQYF.

This clonotype has a handful of counts. This chain uses TRBV12-3 or TRBV12-4 with TRBJ2-7; 7 nucleotides match TRBD2. After removal of 6 bases from V and 0 bases from J, the junction contained 5 bases not matched to a gene. The CDR3 length is 14 residues. The CDR3 sequence is CASRASGDSYEQYF. As DNA, the CDR3 is TGTGCCAGCAGAGCAAGCGGGGACTCCTACGAGCAGTACTTC.

The gene calls are TRBV28 and TRBJ1-5; D perhaps matches TRBD1 (5 bases). Trimming removed 5 bases at V and 6 bases at J, with 8 bases between. The CDR3 runs to 12 residues. Germline V CDR1 and CDR2: MDHEN, SYDVKM. CDR3 nucleotide sequence: TGTGCCAGCAGTGAGGGGAGTCAGCCCCAGCATTTT. Amino acids: CASSEGSQPQHF. Together with reference TRBV28 and TRBJ1-5, the CDR3 gives the full variable domain: DVKVTQSSRYLVKRTGEKVFLECVQDMDHENMFWYRQDPGLGLRLIYFSYDVKMKEKGDIPEGYSVSREKKERFSLILESASTNQTSMYLCASSEGSQPQHFGDGTRLSIL.

This clonotype appeared many times. J is TRBJ2-1 and V is TRBV4-1; 8 positions agree with TRBD2. After removal of 1 base from V and 12 bases from J, the junction contained 11 bases not matched to a gene. The CDR3 spans 15 residues. Germline lookup yields CDR1 MGHRA and CDR2 YSYEKL. DNA for the CDR3: TGCGCCAGCAGCCAAGTTGAAGCGGGAGTGATCCGGCAGTTCTTC. Translation gives CASSQVEAGVIRQFF.

This clonotype has ten or more counts. V usage is TRBV5-1 and J usage is TRBJ2-3; possible D gene TRBD2, 6 bases. V shed 5 bases and J shed 0 bases, with 13 bases lying between them. The CDR3 contains 15 residues. Germline V gene data show CDR1 as SGHRS and CDR2 as YFSETQ. The CDR3 here is CASRTSTPSTDTQYF. In DNA, the CDR3 is TGCGCCAGCAGAACTAGCACGCCTAGCACAGATACGCAGTATTTT.

The J gene is TRBJ1-2, the V gene TRBV20-1; D is possibly TRBD1 (6 bases). Germline V gene data show CDR1 as DFQATT and CDR2 as SNEGSKA (reference sequence). The CDR3 length is 11 residues. CDR3: CSSTLSGGDTF. As DNA, the CDR3 is TGCAGCTCTACTTTGAGTGGGGGCGACACCTTC.

In regard to this clonotype: With a much larger clone just one base away, this may be a read error. This chain connects TRBV20-1 to TRBJ2-1; 13 bases are a match to TRBD2. V lost 6 bases to trimming and J lost 8 bases; unmatched junction nucleotides: 4. Germline V lookup: CDR1 DFQATT, CDR2 SNEGSKA (reference sequence). The CDR3 extends over 13 amino acids. Here the CDR3 DNA reads TGCAGTGCCCGACTAGCGGGAGGCTATGAGCAGTTCTTC. Protein: CSARLAGGYEQFF.